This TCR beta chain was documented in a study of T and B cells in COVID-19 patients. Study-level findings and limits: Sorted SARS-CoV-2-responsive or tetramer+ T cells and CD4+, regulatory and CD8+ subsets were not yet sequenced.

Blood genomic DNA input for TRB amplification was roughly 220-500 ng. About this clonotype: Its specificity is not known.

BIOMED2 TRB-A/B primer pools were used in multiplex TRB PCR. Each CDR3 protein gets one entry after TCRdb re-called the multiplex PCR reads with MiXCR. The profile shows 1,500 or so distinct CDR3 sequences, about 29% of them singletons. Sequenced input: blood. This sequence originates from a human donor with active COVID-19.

The DNA of the CDR3 is TGTGCCAGCAGTCCAATTGAAAACACTGAAGCTTTCTTT. It is translated as CASSPIENTEAFF. This chain uses TRBV27 with TRBJ1-1; no reliable D call. Germline V lookup: CDR1 MNHEY, CDR2 SMNVEV (reference sequence). V lost 5 bases, J lost 2 bases, and 9 bases lay in between. This CDR3 is 13 amino acids long.